A selection of T cell receptor beta chains follows, all from one sample in a study of immune characterization of retroperitoneal liposarcoma. TCRdb re-analysed the PCR reads in MiXCR, keeping a single row per CDR3 protein. The sample contains about 5,000 distinct CDR3 sequences, around 30% of which appear only once. Sequencing used tumor tissue. These receptors all come from a female donor with retroperitoneal liposarcoma. Each CDR3 is given with its conserved first and last residue. D genes are given only for firm matches. Where a row states a size, it is once, few, many or the class of an expanded clone; other rows omit it.

d_gene	v_gene	j_gene	abundance	CDR3nt	CDR3aa
NA	TRBV25-1	TRBJ1-1	many	TGTGCCAGCAGTGATGGAAGTGAAGCTTTCTTT	CASSDGSEAFF
TRBD1	TRBV6-1	TRBJ2-3	large	TGTGCCACCTCTCCTTTCGGGACAGGGGGCGATACGCAGTATTTT	CATSPFGTGGDTQYF
NA	TRBV12-3/TRBV12-4	TRBJ2-7	few	TGTGCCAGCAGTTTAGAAGGGGGTTTCGAGCAGTACTTC	CASSLEGGFEQYF
NA	TRBV5-5	TRBJ1-5	NA	TGTGCCAGCAGCTTGGGAAGCATTCAGCCCCAGCATTTT	CASSLGSIQPQHF
NA	TRBV7-6	TRBJ2-5	NA	TGTGCCAGCAGCTTACGACAGCAAGAGACCCAGTACTTC	CASSLRQQETQYF
TRBD2	TRBV6-1	TRBJ2-3	few	TGTGCCAGCAACGCGGGACTAGCGGGGGCCCACACAGATACGCAGTATTTT	CASNAGLAGAHTDTQYF
TRBD1	TRBV24-1	TRBJ2-3	many	TGTGCCACCAGTGATTTCGGGACAGATAGCACAGATACGCAGTATTTT	CATSDFGTDSTDTQYF
NA	TRBV6-5	TRBJ1-6	NA	TGTGCCAGCAGTTACGGCCAGAGGAGCTCCTATAATTCACCCCTCCACTTT	CASSYGQRSSYNSPLHF
TRBD1	TRBV28	TRBJ2-7	NA	TGTGCCAGCAGTCCTCCCCGGACAGGGTTGGCCTACGAGCAGTACTTC	CASSPPRTGLAYEQYF
NA	TRBV9	TRBJ2-2	NA	TGTGCCAGCAGCCCCCAGGAGAGGAACACCGGGGAGCTGTTTTTT	CASSPQERNTGELFF
TRBD1	TRBV6-6	TRBJ2-1	NA	TGTGCCAACAGGGCGACAGGGGGCCAAAGTTACAATGAGCAGTTATTC	CANRATGGQSYNEQLF
TRBD1	TRBV6-1	TRBJ2-7	once	TGTGCCAGCACTACTTCGGGACAGTCCTACGAGCAGTACTTC	CASTTSGQSYEQYF
NA	TRBV6-6	TRBJ1-1	many	TGTGCCAGCAGTTACAGTTTTAGGGGTGGAAAAGCTTTCTTT	CASSYSFRGGKAFF
NA	TRBV5-1	TRBJ2-1	NA	TGCGCCAGCAGCTTGGAACACGGCTGGGAGCAGTTCTTC	CASSLEHGWEQFF
NA	TRBV7-2	TRBJ2-5	medium-sized	TGTGCCAGCAGCTTGTCAGGGTGGTCCGAGACCCAGTACTTC	CASSLSGWSETQYF
NA	TRBV3-1	TRBJ2-2	NA	TGTGCCAGCAGCCACCTGAACACCGGGGAGCTGTTTTTT	CASSHLNTGELFF
TRBD1	TRBV5-6	TRBJ1-5	many	TGTGCCAGCAGCTTGGCCCGGGACAGCGGGCTTGCTGGGCGTCAGCCCCAGCATTTT	CASSLARDSGLAGRQPQHF
NA	TRBV6-1	TRBJ1-6	few	TGTGCCAGCAGTGACATGGTGAGCAATTCACCCCTCCACTTT	CASSDMVSNSPLHF
NA	TRBV6-1	TRBJ2-5	few	TGTGCCAGCAGTGAAGAGTACAGGCGGCAAGAGACCCAGTACTTC	CASSEEYRRQETQYF
TRBD2	TRBV7-8	TRBJ2-1	many	TGTGCCAGCAGCTTATTCGGACTAGCGCTAGAGAGCTCCTACAATGAGCAGTTCTTC	CASSLFGLALESSYNEQFF
NA	TRBV7-8	TRBJ2-5	few	TGTGCCAGCAGCCCCACGAACACGGAGGAGCAGGGAGAGACCCAGTACTTC	CASSPTNTEEQGETQYF
NA	TRBV11-2	TRBJ2-1	NA	TGTGCCAGCAGCTTGGGGAAACGTTTATACAATGAGCAGTTCTTC	CASSLGKRLYNEQFF
TRBD1	TRBV6-1	TRBJ1-2	many	TGTGCCAGCAGGCCTCTCCCAGGGGGCTATGGCTACACCTTC	CASRPLPGGYGYTF